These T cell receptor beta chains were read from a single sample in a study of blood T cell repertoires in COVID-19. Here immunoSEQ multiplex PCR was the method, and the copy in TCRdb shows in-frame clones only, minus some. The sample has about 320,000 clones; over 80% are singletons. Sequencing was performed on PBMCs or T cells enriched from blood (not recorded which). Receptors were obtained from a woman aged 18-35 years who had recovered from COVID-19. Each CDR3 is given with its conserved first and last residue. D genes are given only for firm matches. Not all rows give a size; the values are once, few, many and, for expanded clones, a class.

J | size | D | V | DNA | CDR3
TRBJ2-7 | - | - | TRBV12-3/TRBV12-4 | TGTGCCAGCAGTTTACGACAGATCTACGAGCAGTACTTC | CASSLRQIYEQYF
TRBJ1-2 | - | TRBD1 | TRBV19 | TGTGCCAGTAGTATCGGGGACAGGGGGATCTATGGCTACACCTTC | CASSIGDRGIYGYTF
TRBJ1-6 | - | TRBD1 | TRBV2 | TGTGCCAGCAGTGAGAAGGGGGCCTCACCCCTCCACTTT | CASSEKGASPLHF
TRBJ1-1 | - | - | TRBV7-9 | TGTGCCAGCAGCTTAGAGCAGGGGTTGAACACTGAAGCTTTCTTT | CASSLEQGLNTEAFF
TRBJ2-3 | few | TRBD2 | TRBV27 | TGTGCCAGCAGCCCCGTGCTAGCGGGTGCCACAGATACGCAGTATTTT | CASSPVLAGATDTQYF
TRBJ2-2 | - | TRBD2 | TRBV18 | TGTGCCAGCTCACCGACGAAGGTAGCGGGAGGCACCGGGGAGCTGTTTTTT | CASSPTKVAGGTGELFF
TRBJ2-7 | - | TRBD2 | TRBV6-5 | TGTGCCAGCCGATTCAGCGGGAGCTACGAGCAGTACTTC | CASRFSGSYEQYF
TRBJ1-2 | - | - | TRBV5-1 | TGCGCCAGCAGCTTCTCACAGGGAAACTATGGCTACACCTTC | CASSFSQGNYGYTF
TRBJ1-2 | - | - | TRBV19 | TGTGCCAGTAGTATAGCTGCCAAGTCTACGAGCTCGGGGAACTATGGCTACACCTTC | CASSIAAKSTSSGNYGYTF
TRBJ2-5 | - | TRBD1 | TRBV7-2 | TGTGCCAGCAGCTTAACGGCGGCGGGACAGGGGGCGCGGACCCAGTACTTC | CASSLTAAGQGARTQYF
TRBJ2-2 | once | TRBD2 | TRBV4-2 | TGTGCCAGCAGCCAAGACCCCCCCGGGAGGGTGAACACCGGGGAGCTGTTTTTT | CASSQDPPGRVNTGELFF
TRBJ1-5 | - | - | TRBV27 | TGTGCCAGCAGTTTATATACGGGAACGGGCAATCAGCCCCAGCATTTT | CASSLYTGTGNQPQHF
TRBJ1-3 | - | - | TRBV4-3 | TGCGCCAGCAGCCAAGTTTATGGGCCTGGAAACACCATATATTTT | CASSQVYGPGNTIYF
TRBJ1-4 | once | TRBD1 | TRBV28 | TGTGCCAGCAGTCTGCGACAGGGCGCAACTAATGAAAAACTGTTTTTT | CASSLRQGATNEKLFF
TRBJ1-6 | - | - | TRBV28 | TGTGCCAGCAGTTTATTCGAAACCGGTCCAGGAAATTCACCCCTCCACTTT | CASSLFETGPGNSPLHF
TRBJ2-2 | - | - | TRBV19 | TGTGCCAGTAGCCCCCAGCCGGGAGTAATCGGGGAGCTGTTTTTT | CASSPQPGVIGELFF
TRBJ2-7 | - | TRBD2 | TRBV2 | TGTGCCAGCGCGGTGGCGGGAGGAGAGCAGTACTTC | CASAVAGGEQYF
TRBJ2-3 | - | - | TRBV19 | TGTGCCAGTAGTATAGGTGATAGACTCCCCACAGATACGCAGTATTTT | CASSIGDRLPTDTQYF
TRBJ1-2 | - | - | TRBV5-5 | TGTGCCAGCAGCTTGGGCAGGGACTATGGCTACACCTTC | CASSLGRDYGYTF
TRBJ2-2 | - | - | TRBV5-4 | TGTGCCAGCAGCTTCGACAGCGCGAACACCGGGGAGCTGTTTTTT | CASSFDSANTGELFF
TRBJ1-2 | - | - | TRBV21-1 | TGTGCCAGCAGCACCCGAGACAGGGATCGAGGTGGCTACACCTTC | CASSTRDRDRGGYTF
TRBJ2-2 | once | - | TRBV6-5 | TGTGCCAGCAGTCCCTCGGGGGTAACGGGCGGGGAGCTGTTTTTT | CASSPSGVTGGELFF
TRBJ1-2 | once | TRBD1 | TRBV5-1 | TGCGCCAGCAGCTTCCGACAGGGAAACTATGGCTACACCTTC | CASSFRQGNYGYTF
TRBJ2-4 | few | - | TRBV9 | TGTGCCAGCAGCGTACTCGCGGCAGGGGCCCAAAACATTCAGTACTTC | CASSVLAAGAQNIQYF
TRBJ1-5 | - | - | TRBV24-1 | TGTGCCACCAGTGATTCCCAGGGTTTGTTTAAGGATCAGCCCCAGCATTTT | CATSDSQGLFKDQPQHF
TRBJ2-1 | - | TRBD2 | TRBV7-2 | TGTGCCAGCAGCTTCCGGGACTACAACAATGAGCAGTTCTTC | CASSFRDYNNEQFF
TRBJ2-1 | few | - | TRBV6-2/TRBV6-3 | TGTGCCAGCAGTTCCCACACCGGGCGGGGGCCCAACAATGAGCAGTTCTTC | CASSSHTGRGPNNEQFF
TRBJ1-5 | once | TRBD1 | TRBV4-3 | TGCGCCAGCAGCCAAGACGGAGGGGGCGGGCAGCCCCAGCATTTT | CASSQDGGGGQPQHF
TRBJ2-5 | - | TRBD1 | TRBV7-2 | TGTGCCAGCAGCTCCAACAGGGGCAAAGAGACCCAGTACTTC | CASSSNRGKETQYF
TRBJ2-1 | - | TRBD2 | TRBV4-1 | TGCGCCAGCAGCCAAGGACTAGCGGGAGCAAATGAGCAGTTCTTC | CASSQGLAGANEQFF
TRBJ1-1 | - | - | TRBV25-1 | TGTGCCAGCATAGGGGGGGGGCTGCAAGCTTTCTTT | CASIGGGLQAFF
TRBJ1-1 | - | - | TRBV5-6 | TGTGCCAGCAGCTACCGGGACACAGGTGAAGCTTTCTTT | CASSYRDTGEAFF
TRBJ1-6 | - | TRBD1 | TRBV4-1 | TGCGCCAGCAGCCAAGCCGGGACAGGGTATAATTCACCCCTCCACTTT | CASSQAGTGYNSPLHF
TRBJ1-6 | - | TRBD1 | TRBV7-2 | TGTGCCAGCAGCTTTAGACAGGGGGATTGGTCCTATAATTCACCCCTCCACTTT | CASSFRQGDWSYNSPLHF
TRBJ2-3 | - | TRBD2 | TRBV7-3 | TGTGCCAGCAGCGCCGTACCCCTAGCGGGGGGACGCACAGATACGCAGTATTTT | CASSAVPLAGGRTDTQYF
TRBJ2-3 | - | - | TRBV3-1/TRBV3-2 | TGTGCCAGCAGCCTACCGACAAGCGGAAGCACAGATACGCAGTATTTT | CASSLPTSGSTDTQYF
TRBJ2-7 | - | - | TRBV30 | TGTGCCTGGAATCGGGGTCAGGCCCCCGAGCAGTACTTC | CAWNRGQAPEQYF
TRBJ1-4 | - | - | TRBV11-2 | TGTGCCAGCAGCTTAGACGTGGGGGCGGGTGAAAAACTGTTTTTT | CASSLDVGAGEKLFF
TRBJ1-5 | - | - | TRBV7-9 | TGTGCCAGCAGCCCCCCCGGTGGAGGGGATCAGCCCCAGCATTTT | CASSPPGGGDQPQHF
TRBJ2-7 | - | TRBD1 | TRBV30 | TGTGCCTGGAGTGGGCTAATGCAGGGGGCTCTTGGAGAGCAGTACTTC | CAWSGLMQGALGEQYF